The 8 T cell receptor beta chains below all came from one sample that was sequenced in a study. TCRdb recomputed calls from the 5' RACE reads with MiXCR, one row per CDR3 protein. Of approximately 60,000 distinct CDR3 sequences listed, roughly 28% are singletons. The specimen was tumor-infiltrating memory CD4+ T cells sorted from the breast tumor. Stated subset: memory CD4+ T cells, CD4+CD45RO+CD25-. The source of these receptors is a female donor with breast cancer.

CDR3 bases: TGTGCCAGCAGCCTATCGGGACCCGACACAGATACGCAGTATTTT. It specifies CASSLSGPDTDTQYF. This rearrangement joins TRBV4-2 to TRBJ2-3; D tentatively reads TRBD1 or TRBD2 (5 bases each). CDR1 is LGHNA and CDR2 is YNFKEQ in the germline V gene. This CDR3 comprises 15 residues. The V and J ends lost 4 bases and 2 bases respectively, with 13 bases between them.

Details on this clonotype: The junction departs from the called germline gene at one end, perhaps through a read error. This chain links TRBV7-2 with TRBJ2-7; 8 nucleotides align to TRBD2. This CDR3 has 15 amino acids. Per the germline V gene, CDR1 is SGHTA and CDR2 is FQGNSA. The CDR3 nucleotides read TGTGCCAGCAGCTTAGCCGCGGGAGGAACCTACGAGCGGTACTTC. Translating it yields CASSLAAGGTYERYF.

This rearrangement joins TRBV5-6 to TRBJ2-7; 10 positions match TRBD2. Germline CDR1 reads SGHDT; CDR2 reads YYEEEE. V lost 4 bases, J lost 6 bases, and 16 bases stayed unmatched. There are 17 residues in the CDR3. The CDR3 region has the DNA TGTGCCAGCAGCACGGCGAGGCTAGCGGGGGCCGGGGGCGAGCAGTACTTC. Its translation is CASSTARLAGAGGEQYF.

This chain connects TRBV4-1 to TRBJ1-2, with D tentatively TRBD1 (5 bases). CDR1 and CDR2 (germline): MGHRA, YSYEKL. Deletions cut 3 bases from V and 7 bases from J, with 12 bases between. CDR3 length: 13 amino acids. The chain's CDR3 is CASSQTDYSGYTF. CDR3 sequence (DNA): TGCGCCAGCAGCCAGACAGATTACTCTGGCTACACCTTC.

The table lists this clonotype with a few counts. The chain couples TRBV13 to TRBJ2-7, with D possibly TRBD1 on 6 matching bases. The CDR3 sequence is 16 residues long. CDR1 PRHDT and CDR2 FYEKMQ come from the germline V gene (reference sequence). V was pared by 0 bases and J by 3 bases, with 15 bases between. The CDR3 DNA is TGTGCCAGCAGCTTAGGCCGGACAGCCGAGGGCTACGAGCAGTACTTC. It is translated as CASSLGRTAEGYEQYF.

The chain couples TRBV20-1 to TRBJ2-7, with 11 bases matching TRBD2. The V gene end was trimmed by 1 base and the J gene end by 3 bases; junction bases not matched to a gene: 14. This CDR3 has 18 residues. Germline CDR1 is DFQATT and CDR2 is SNEGSKA (reference sequence). The CDR3 sequence is CSARGLTGTSGALYEQYF. For the CDR3, the DNA is TGCAGTGCTAGAGGGCTTACCGGGACTAGCGGAGCCCTCTACGAGCAGTACTTC.

The genes are TRBV9 and TRBJ1-1; 7 bases line up with TRBD1. Germline V lookup: CDR1 SGDLS, CDR2 YYNGEE. The junction had 1 base not matched to a gene; V was cut back by 1 base and J by 4 bases. This CDR3 is built from 13 residues. CDR3 nucleotides: TGTGCCAGCAGCGTACAGGGGGGCACTGAAGCTTTCTTT. Its translation is CASSVQGGTEAFF.

This clonotype has only a few counts. A much larger clone differs by one base, so this may be a read error. This rearrangement joins TRBV6-5 to TRBJ1-5; the D gene is possibly TRBD1 (5 bases). Trimming shortened V by 8 bases and J by 2 bases, and 16 bases separated the two germline ends. CDR1 is MNHEY, CDR2 SVGAGI, per germline. The CDR3 runs to 15 residues. The CDR3 DNA is TGTGCCAGCGGATCCCAGGGCAATGGCAATCAGCCCCAGCATTTT. The encoded protein is CASGSQGNGNQPQHF.